The rows below give T cell receptor beta chains drawn from one sample of a study of blood T cell repertoires in COVID-19. Assay: immunoSEQ multiplex PCR; the TCRdb copy retains only in-frame clones and omits some. Of about 270,000 clones in the sample, 81% are singletons; the top ten hold 2.5% to 3%. The sample comprised peripheral blood. These receptors came from a woman between 55 and 75 years old with active or convalescent COVID-19. CDR3s include the opening cysteine and the closing phenylalanine or tryptophan. Fields, in order: V gene, J gene, clone size, D gene, CDR3 protein, CDR3 DNA. A D gene is named only where the DNA matches it firmly. Not all rows give a size; the values are once, few, many and, for expanded clones, a class.

TRBV6-6	TRBJ2-6	NA	NA	CASSLQGSGANVLTF	TGTGCCAGCAGTTTACAGGGCTCTGGGGCCAACGTCCTGACTTTC
TRBV2	TRBJ2-3	NA	TRBD1	CASSGGQGASWEDTQYF	TGTGCCAGCAGTGGGGGACAGGGGGCTTCCTGGGAAGATACGCAGTATTTT
TRBV10-3	TRBJ2-1	NA	NA	CAISESRRAYNEQFF	TGTGCCATCAGTGAGTCACGGAGAGCCTACAATGAGCAGTTCTTC
TRBV12-3/TRBV12-4	TRBJ1-6	NA	NA	CASSAGVRSPLHF	TGTGCCAGCAGTGCAGGGGTTCGGTCACCCCTCCACTTT
TRBV19	TRBJ1-1	NA	NA	CASSIVGRGTEAFF	TGTGCCAGTAGTATAGTAGGCCGGGGCACTGAAGCTTTCTTT
TRBV7-2	TRBJ1-6	NA	NA	CASMGQGTYNSPLHF	TGTGCCAGCATGGGCCAGGGGACCTATAATTCACCCCTCCACTTT
TRBV14	TRBJ2-3	NA	TRBD2	CASSPRLAGFTDTQYF	TGTGCCAGCAGCCCGCGACTAGCGGGGTTCACAGATACGCAGTATTTT
TRBV7-2	TRBJ2-7	NA	NA	CASSLAPGNYEQYF	TGTGCCAGCAGCCTCGCTCCGGGGAACTACGAGCAGTACTTC
TRBV7-9	TRBJ1-2	NA	TRBD1	CASSRSRQGVYGYTF	TGTGCCAGCAGCAGGAGCCGACAGGGCGTCTATGGCTACACCTTC
TRBV9	TRBJ2-4	NA	TRBD1	CASSAGQGSNIQYF	TGTGCCAGCAGCGCGGGACAGGGGTCGAACATTCAGTACTTC
TRBV7-2	TRBJ2-5	NA	TRBD1	CASSLVVQGWETQYF	TGTGCCAGCAGCTTAGTGGTACAGGGGTGGGAGACCCAGTACTTC
TRBV30	TRBJ1-6	NA	NA	CAWSSGGIDNSPLHF	TGTGCCTGGAGTTCTGGCGGCATAGATAATTCACCCCTCCACTTT
TRBV9	TRBJ1-3	NA	NA	CASSVQVSGNTIYF	TGTGCCAGCAGCGTTCAGGTCTCTGGAAACACCATATATTTT
TRBV9	TRBJ2-3	NA	NA	CASSSDFYTQYF	TGTGCCAGCAGTTCGGACTTTTATACGCAGTATTTT
TRBV9	TRBJ1-3	NA	NA	CASSVATGPGNTIYF	TGTGCCAGCAGCGTAGCTACAGGGCCGGGAAACACCATATATTTT
TRBV9	TRBJ2-3	NA	TRBD2	CASSVGLAGNTDTQYF	TGTGCCAGCAGCGTCGGGCTAGCGGGGAACACAGATACGCAGTATTTT
TRBV27	TRBJ1-6	NA	TRBD1	CASSRDSPGNSPLHF	TGTGCCAGCAGTAGGGACAGCCCGGGGAATTCACCCCTCCACTTT
TRBV10-1	TRBJ2-3	NA	TRBD2	CASSDGLAGNTDTQYF	TGCGCCAGCAGTGACGGACTAGCGGGGAACACAGATACGCAGTATTTT
TRBV19	TRBJ1-2	NA	TRBD1	CASSRGQGAPYYGYTF	TGTGCCAGTAGTAGGGGGCAGGGGGCCCCATACTATGGCTACACCTTC
TRBV19	TRBJ1-3	NA	NA	CASSKARGQDTIYF	TGTGCCAGTAGTAAGGCCCGGGGTCAGGACACCATATATTTT
TRBV20-1	TRBJ1-1	NA	TRBD1	CSASSPQGETEAFF	TGCAGTGCTAGTTCCCCCCAGGGGGAAACTGAAGCTTTCTTT
TRBV27	TRBJ1-5	NA	NA	CASRLGSQPQHF	TGTGCCAGCAGGTTAGGGAGTCAGCCCCAGCATTTT
TRBV5-6	TRBJ1-2	NA	NA	CASSWTGEVVYTF	TGTGCCAGCAGCTGGACCGGGGAGGTTGTTTACACCTTC
TRBV19	TRBJ1-2	NA	TRBD1	CASSIGQEVLTDGYTF	TGTGCCAGTAGTATTGGACAGGAGGTGCTCACGGATGGCTACACCTTC
TRBV2	TRBJ2-4	NA	TRBD2	CATTKGTSGEENIQYF	TGTGCCACCACCAAGGGGACTAGCGGGGAGGAAAACATTCAGTACTTC
TRBV4-3	TRBJ1-1	NA	NA	CASSQDRVATEAFF	TGCGCCAGCAGCCAAGATCGCGTAGCCACTGAAGCTTTCTTT
TRBV7-2	TRBJ2-7	NA	TRBD2	CASSSLLAGGDEQYF	TGTGCCAGCAGCTCATTACTAGCGGGGGGCGACGAGCAGTACTTC
TRBV19	TRBJ2-5	NA	TRBD1	CASSFIFTGGGETQYF	TGTGCCAGTAGTTTCATTTTTACAGGGGGCGGCGAGACCCAGTACTTC
TRBV19	TRBJ1-5	NA	NA	CASSPYPGTGDQPQHF	TGTGCCAGTAGTCCCTACCCCGGGACGGGGGATCAGCCCCAGCATTTT
TRBV6-5	TRBJ1-1	NA	NA	CASRKGGVTEAFF	TGTGCCAGCAGAAAGGGGGGGGTAACTGAAGCTTTCTTT
TRBV7-3	TRBJ1-2	NA	NA	CASSPDPPGNGYGYTF	TGTGCCAGCAGCCCCGATCCCCCGGGGAATGGGTATGGCTACACCTTC
TRBV9	TRBJ2-2	NA	NA	CASSVVPGAGELFF	TGTGCCAGCAGCGTAGTTCCAGGGGCGGGGGAGCTGTTTTTT
TRBV19	TRBJ1-1	NA	NA	CASSIDQAGNTEAFF	TGTGCCAGTAGTATAGATCAGGCAGGGAACACTGAAGCTTTCTTT
TRBV9	TRBJ1-1	NA	NA	CASSGDRSEAFF	TGTGCCAGCAGCGGCGACAGGTCGGAAGCTTTCTTT
TRBV10-3	TRBJ1-1	once	TRBD1	CAISDRQGRSEAFF	TGTGCCATCAGTGATAGACAGGGAAGGTCTGAAGCTTTCTTT
TRBV4-2	TRBJ2-1	NA	NA	CASSPDQLGGYNEQFF	TGTGCCAGCAGCCCCGACCAACTAGGGGGTTACAATGAGCAGTTCTTC
TRBV5-1	TRBJ1-2	NA	NA	CASSGWTGYTF	TGCGCCAGCAGCGGATGGACAGGCTACACCTTC
TRBV6-5	TRBJ1-2	few	TRBD1	CASSRQGSYGYTF	TGTGCCAGCAGTAGACAGGGGTCCTATGGCTACACCTTC
TRBV29-1	TRBJ1-2	NA	TRBD1	CSVDEGGHGYTF	TGCAGCGTTGATGAAGGGGGCCATGGCTACACCTTC
TRBV27	TRBJ2-5	NA	NA	CASSPPQDQETQYF	TGTGCCAGCAGTCCGCCACAAGACCAAGAGACCCAGTACTTC
TRBV7-8	TRBJ1-1	few	NA	CASSLQGMNTEAFF	TGTGCCAGCAGTTTACAGGGTATGAACACTGAAGCTTTCTTT
TRBV4-3	TRBJ2-5	NA	TRBD1	CASSQERQGAWETQYF	TGCGCCAGCAGCCAAGAGAGGCAGGGGGCTTGGGAGACCCAGTACTTC
TRBV29-1	TRBJ1-1	NA	TRBD1	CSATGGTPEAFF	TGCAGCGCAACAGGGGGTACCCCTGAAGCTTTCTTT
TRBV6-1	TRBJ1-2	NA	NA	CASSGGGVYGYTF	TGTGCCAGCAGCGGGGGAGGGGTATATGGCTACACCTTC
TRBV9	TRBJ1-3	NA	TRBD1	CASSVGQGAGNTIYF	TGTGCCAGCAGCGTAGGCCAGGGGGCTGGAAACACCATATATTTT
TRBV11-3	TRBJ2-1	NA	TRBD1	CASSSGGQGVRQFF	TGTGCCAGCAGCTCCGGCGGGCAGGGGGTGCGTCAGTTCTTC
TRBV18	TRBJ2-7	once	TRBD1	CASSPGTASYEQYF	TGTGCCAGCTCACCCGGGACAGCTTCCTACGAGCAGTACTTC
TRBV9	TRBJ1-4	few	TRBD1	CASSVGQGRPTNEKLFF	TGTGCCAGCAGCGTAGGACAGGGGCGTCCAACTAATGAAAAACTGTTTTTT
TRBV7-2	TRBJ1-5	NA	NA	CASSYPEGVGANNQPQHF	TGTGCCAGCAGCTACCCAGAGGGGGTGGGGGCTAACAATCAGCCCCAGCATTTT
TRBV4-3	TRBJ2-7	NA	TRBD1	CASAPVTGGAYEQYF	TGCGCCAGCGCTCCAGTCACAGGGGGCGCGTACGAGCAGTACTTC
TRBV7-3	TRBJ1-1	NA	NA	CASSLNGGENTEAFF	TGTGCCAGCAGCTTAAACGGGGGGGAGAACACTGAAGCTTTCTTT
TRBV19	TRBJ1-5	few	NA	CASSPRVTQPQHF	TGTGCCAGTAGCCCCAGGGTGACCCAGCCCCAGCATTTT
TRBV7-8	TRBJ2-7	NA	NA	CASSRGRVSGAYEQYF	TGTGCCAGCAGCCGCGGGCGGGTTTCAGGGGCCTACGAGCAGTACTTC
TRBV6-5	TRBJ2-3	NA	NA	CASSYSTAGDTQYF	TGTGCCAGCAGTTACTCGACGGCCGGGGATACGCAGTATTTT
TRBV5-1	TRBJ1-6	NA	TRBD1	CASSLAWDRGRNSPLHF	TGCGCCAGCAGCTTGGCCTGGGACAGGGGCCGAAATTCACCCCTCCACTTT
TRBV19	TRBJ1-5	few	TRBD1	CASSMGQEVQPQHF	TGTGCCAGTAGTATGGGACAGGAAGTTCAGCCCCAGCATTTT
TRBV27	TRBJ1-2	once	NA	CASRTAGPYGYTF	TGTGCCAGCAGGACTGCGGGCCCCTATGGCTACACCTTC